This T cell receptor beta chain was retrieved from a study of cytomegalovirus exposure and HLA in healthy donors. In the study overall: The use of the same platform for the 90 to 150 validation repertoires and the roughly 700 first-cohort repertoires was reported by a later analysis.

Clones were read by immunoSEQ multiplex PCR, and TCRdb kept only the in-frame ones, dropping some. The sample has approximately 160,000 clones; roughly nine tenths are singletons. This clone turned up a few times. The CDR3 sequence is 14 residues long. Germline V gene sequence: CDR1 LNHDA, CDR2 SQIVND (reference sequence). Trimming took 0 bases from V and 3 from J, leaving 9 bases between them. The specimen sequenced was PBMCs. This receptor was identified in a woman under 30 in good health and CMV-seropositive. The rearrangement joins TRBV19 to TRBJ2-7; D may be TRBD1 (5 bases). CDR3 nucleotides: TGTGCCAGTAGTATAGAGGCAGGGTTCTACGAGCAGTACTTC. Translating it yields CASSIEAGFYEQYF. The full variable domain, rest sourced from reference TRBV19 and TRBJ2-7, is DGGITQSPKYLFRKEGQNVTLSCEQNLNHDAMYWYRQDPGQGLRLIYYSQIVNDFQKGDIAEGYSVSREKKESFPLTVTSAQKNPTAFYLCASSIEAGFYEQYFGPGTRLTVT.